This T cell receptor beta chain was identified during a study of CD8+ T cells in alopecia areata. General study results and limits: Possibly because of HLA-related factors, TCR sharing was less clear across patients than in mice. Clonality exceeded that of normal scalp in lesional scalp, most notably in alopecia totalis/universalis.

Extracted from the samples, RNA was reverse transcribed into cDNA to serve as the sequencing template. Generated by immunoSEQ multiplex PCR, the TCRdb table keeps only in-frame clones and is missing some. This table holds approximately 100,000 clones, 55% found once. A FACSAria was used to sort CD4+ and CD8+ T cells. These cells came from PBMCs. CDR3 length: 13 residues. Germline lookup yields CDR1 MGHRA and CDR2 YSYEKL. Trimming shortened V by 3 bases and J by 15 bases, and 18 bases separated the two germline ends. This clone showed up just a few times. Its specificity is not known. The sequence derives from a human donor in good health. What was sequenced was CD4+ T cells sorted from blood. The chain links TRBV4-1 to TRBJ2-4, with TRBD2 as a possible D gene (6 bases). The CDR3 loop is CASSQDLSGEWYF. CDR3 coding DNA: TGCGCCAGCAGCCAGGACCTTAGCGGCGAGTGGTACTTC.